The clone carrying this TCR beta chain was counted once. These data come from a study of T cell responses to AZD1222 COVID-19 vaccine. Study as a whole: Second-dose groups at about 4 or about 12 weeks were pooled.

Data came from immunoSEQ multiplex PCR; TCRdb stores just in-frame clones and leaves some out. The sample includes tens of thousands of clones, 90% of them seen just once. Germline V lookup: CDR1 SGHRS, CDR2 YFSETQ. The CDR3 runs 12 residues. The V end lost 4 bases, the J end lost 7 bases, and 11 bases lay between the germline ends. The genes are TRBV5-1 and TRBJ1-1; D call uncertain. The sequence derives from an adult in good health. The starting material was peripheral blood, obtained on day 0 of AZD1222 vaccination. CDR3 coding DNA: TGCGCCAGCAGCGAATCAGGAGGTGAAGCTTTCTTT. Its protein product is CASSESGGEAFF.